The present entry profiles one T cell receptor beta chain with its context. The CDR3 is 16 residues long. Losses at the gene ends were 4 bases for V and 2 bases for J; bases not matched to a gene: 8. Per germline, CDR1 SGHTA and CDR2 FQGNSA. The sample comes from a study of cytomegalovirus exposure and HLA in healthy donors. Vbeta (60) and Jbeta (13) primers were used in the PCR. The table came from immunoSEQ multiplex PCR; TCRdb's copy has only in-frame clones and leaves some out. The sample holds about 96,000 clones; around 74% are singletons and the top ten take approximately 3%. The chain joins TRBV7-2 to TRBJ2-3; the match to TRBD2 covers 8 bases. The TCR originated in a female donor in good health and CMV-seropositive. Material: PBMCs. The CDR3 bases are TGTGCCAGCAGCTCACTACCTAGCGGGTACACAGATACGCAGTATTTT. Protein sequence: CASSSLPSGYTDTQYF.